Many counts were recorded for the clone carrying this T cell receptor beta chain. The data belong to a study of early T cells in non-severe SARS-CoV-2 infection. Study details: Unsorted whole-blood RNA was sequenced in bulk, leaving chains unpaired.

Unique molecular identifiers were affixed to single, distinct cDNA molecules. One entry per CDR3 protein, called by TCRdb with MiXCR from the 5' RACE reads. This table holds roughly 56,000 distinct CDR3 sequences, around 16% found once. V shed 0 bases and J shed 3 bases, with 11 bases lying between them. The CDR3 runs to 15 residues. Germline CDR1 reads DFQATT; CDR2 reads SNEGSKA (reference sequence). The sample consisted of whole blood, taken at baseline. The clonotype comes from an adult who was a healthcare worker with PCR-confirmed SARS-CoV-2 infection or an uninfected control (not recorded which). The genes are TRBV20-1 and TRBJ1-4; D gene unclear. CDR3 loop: CSARDYAVSNEKLFF. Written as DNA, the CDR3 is TGCAGTGCTAGAGATTACGCCGTGTCTAATGAAAAACTGTTTTTT.